This T cell receptor beta chain was sequenced during a study of cytomegalovirus exposure and HLA in healthy donors. The data were produced by immunoSEQ multiplex PCR, yet TCRdb's version contains in-frame clones alone and is incomplete. The sample contains 260,000 or so clones, less than 95% of which appear only once. CDR3 length: 15 amino acids. The V and J ends lost 0 bases and 6 bases respectively, with 14 bases between them. The germline CDR1 and CDR2 sequences are SGDLS and YYNGEE. The specimen was PBMCs. This chain links TRBV9 with TRBJ2-3, with D possibly being TRBD1 (5 bases). The TCR comes from a woman younger than 45 in good health and CMV-seronegative. The DNA for the CDR3 is TGTGCCAGCAGCGTAGAAGGACACCGGATGGATACGCAGTATTTT. Translating gives CASSVEGHRMDTQYF.